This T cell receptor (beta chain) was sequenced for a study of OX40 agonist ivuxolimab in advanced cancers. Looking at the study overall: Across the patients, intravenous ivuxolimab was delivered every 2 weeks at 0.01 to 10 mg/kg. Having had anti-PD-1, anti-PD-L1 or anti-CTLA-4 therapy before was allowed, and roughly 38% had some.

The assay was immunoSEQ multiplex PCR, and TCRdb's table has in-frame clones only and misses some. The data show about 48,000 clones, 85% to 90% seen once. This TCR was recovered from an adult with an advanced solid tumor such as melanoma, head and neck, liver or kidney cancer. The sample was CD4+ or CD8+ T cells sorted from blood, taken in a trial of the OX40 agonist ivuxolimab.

The CDR3 sequence: CASSFEGIPYEQYF. The CDR3 nucleotides read TGTGCCAGCAGCTTCGAGGGGATCCCCTACGAGCAGTACTTC. The rearrangement joins TRBV7-2 to TRBJ2-7, with D perhaps TRBD1 or TRBD2 (5 bases each). The germline V gene encodes CDR1 SGHTA and CDR2 FQGNSA. The germline V and J ends were trimmed by 3 bases and 2 bases, with 11 bases remaining between them. This CDR3 is built from 14 residues.